The present T cell receptor beta chain was sequenced within a study of blood T cell repertoires in COVID-19. Cohorts were determined from participant-reported clinical history. In the original analysis: For nucleated cells, counts were estimated from reference gene primer amplification. The method was immunoSEQ multiplex PCR; TCRdb's version includes in-frame clones alone and lacks a portion of them. The DNA was the basis for D and trimming; V, J and clone size are from that table. The repertoire holds about 350,000 clones, with almost 90% as singletons. CDR1 is LGHNA and CDR2 is YNFKEQ in the germline V gene. The CDR3 is 15 residues long. The V end was cut by 1 base, the J end by 2 bases, with 11 bases between.

Sequenced sample: PBMCs or T cells enriched from blood (not recorded which). This clonotype was sampled from a young woman who had been exposed to COVID-19. The chain is built from TRBV4-2 and TRBJ2-5, with D possibly matching TRBD1 (6 bases). The CDR3 DNA reads TGTGCCAGCAGCCAAGGGGGCAGGGGACAAGAGACCCAGTACTTC. Translated, it gives CASSQGGRGQETQYF.